A selection of T cell receptor beta chains follows, all from one sample in a study of cytomegalovirus exposure and HLA in healthy donors. Libraries were prepared by immunoSEQ multiplex PCR; TCRdb keeps only in-frame clonotypes and omits some of them. The sample lists some 170,000 clones, less than 90% occurring once. Sequences were obtained from PBMCs. All receptors come from a man aged 45-65 years in good health and CMV-seropositive. CDR3s include the opening cysteine and the closing phenylalanine or tryptophan. The D gene is left open where the match is weak. Not every row has a clone size; where given, it reads once, few, many or a size class.

TRBV6-6	few	TRBD2	TRBJ2-1	TGTGCCAGCAGTTACGAGCGGGAGGGGTACAATGAGCAGTTCTTC	CASSYEREGYNEQFF
TRBV15	.	TRBD1	TRBJ2-5	TGTGCCACCAGCAGGGACAGGGGACGGGAGACCCAGTACTTC	CATSRDRGRETQYF
TRBV9	.	.	TRBJ1-2	TGTGCCAGCAGCAACCCCGGGACGGAGGGTGGCTACACCTTC	CASSNPGTEGGYTF
TRBV6-6	.	TRBD1	TRBJ1-2	TGTGCCAGCAGTTACTCGGCAGGGGGGTCCTATGGCTACACCTTC	CASSYSAGGSYGYTF
TRBV7-9	.	.	TRBJ2-2	TGTGCCAGCAGCTTAAGCTTCTGGGAGCTGTTTTTT	CASSLSFWELFF
TRBV6-1	.	.	TRBJ1-5	TGTGCCAGCAGTTTGACAGCTACCGTCCAGCATTTT	CASSLTATVQHF
TRBV27	.	TRBD1	TRBJ2-7	TGTGCCAGCAGGAGAGGGACAGCCACCGTGGCCTACGAGCAGTACTTC	CASRRGTATVAYEQYF
TRBV5-1	.	.	TRBJ2-7	TGCGCCAGCAGCCCCCCAGAGGGCGAGCAGTACTTC	CASSPPEGEQYF
TRBV14	.	TRBD1	TRBJ1-1	TGTGCCAGCAGCCAAACAGGGGGCCCGGGCACTGAAGCTTTCTTT	CASSQTGGPGTEAFF
TRBV7-2	.	.	TRBJ1-1	TGTGCCAGCAGCTTAATGACAGCCTCCCACCACCTTCGATTT	CASSLMTASHHLRF
TRBV4-1	.	.	TRBJ2-7	TGCGCCAGCAGCCAAGCCCCTAGCGTCGAGAGCTCCTACGAGCAGTACTTC	CASSQAPSVESSYEQYF
TRBV4-2	.	.	TRBJ1-1	TGTGCCAGCAGCCACGCGAAAGGACAGACGAACACTGAAGCTTTCTTT	CASSHAKGQTNTEAFF
TRBV2	once	.	TRBJ1-1	TGTGCCAGCAGTGAAGGAGGGATTTATACTGAAGCTTTCTTT	CASSEGGIYTEAFF
TRBV9	.	TRBD1	TRBJ1-3	TGTGCCAGCAGCGCTTATGGACAGGCGGCTGGAAACACCATATATTTT	CASSAYGQAAGNTIYF
TRBV11-2	.	.	TRBJ2-1	TGTGCCAGCAGCTCCCAGATGGGCCAGACATACAATGAGCAGTTCTTC	CASSSQMGQTYNEQFF
TRBV14	.	.	TRBJ1-4	TGTGCCAGCAGCCAACAGGGGCCGAATGAAAAACTGTTTTTT	CASSQQGPNEKLFF
TRBV7-9	.	TRBD1	TRBJ2-7	TGTGCCAGCAGCTTAGGCGCTGTGCGAAGGGGGCACGAGCAGTACTTC	CASSLGAVRRGHEQYF
TRBV5-1	.	TRBD1	TRBJ1-3	TGCGCCAGCAGCTCTATGACAGGGGGCGCCGTCGGAAACACCATATATTTT	CASSSMTGGAVGNTIYF
TRBV5-6	.	.	TRBJ2-4	TGTGCCAGCAGCTTATTAACAGGGGAGGATTCGGACATTCAGTACTTC	CASSLLTGEDSDIQYF
TRBV9	.	.	TRBJ2-6	TGTGCCAGCAGCGCCCCGACAGTTTCTGGGGCCAACGTCCTGACTTTC	CASSAPTVSGANVLTF
TRBV28	.	.	TRBJ2-7	TGTGCCAGCAGTCCCCGGGACTCCTCCTCCTACGAGCAGTACTTC	CASSPRDSSSYEQYF
TRBV5-1	.	.	TRBJ1-2	TGCGCCAGCAGCTTGACAGCTTCTAACTATGGCTACACCTTC	CASSLTASNYGYTF
TRBV4-1	.	.	TRBJ2-6	TGCGCCAGCAGCCATCCAGAGGGTCATTCGGGGTTCGGGGCCAACGTCCTGACTTTC	CASSHPEGHSGFGANVLTF
TRBV4-3	once	TRBD1	TRBJ1-2	TGCGCCAGCAGCCAAGTAGGGGGCATAGGTGGCTACACCTTC	CASSQVGGIGGYTF
TRBV6-5	.	TRBD2	TRBJ2-3	TGTGCCAGCAGTTACTCTTCGGGACTACAAGATACGCAGTATTTT	CASSYSSGLQDTQYF
TRBV12-5	.	.	TRBJ2-2	TGTGCTAGTGTCCCAGGGGTTTCGGGGGGCCACCCGAACACCGGGGAGCTGTTTTTT	CASVPGVSGGHPNTGELFF
TRBV6-5	.	TRBD1	TRBJ1-4	TGTGCCAGCAGTACGGGACAGGGAAGTGAAAAACTGTTTTTT	CASSTGQGSEKLFF
TRBV7-9	few	.	TRBJ1-6	TGTGCCAGCAGCTTAGAGGGGTCACCCCTCCACTTT	CASSLEGSPLHF
TRBV5-8	.	TRBD2	TRBJ2-1	TGTGCCAGCAGCTTGGAAGCGGGACCCTCGGGGGGGCAGTTCTTC	CASSLEAGPSGGQFF
TRBV7-9	.	TRBD1	TRBJ2-7	TGTGCCAGCAGCTTATACGTCGGACAGGGAGCCGAGCAGTACTTC	CASSLYVGQGAEQYF
TRBV4-2	.	TRBD1	TRBJ1-3	TGTGCCAGCAGCCGAACAGGGGGTGGTGGAAACACCATATATTTT	CASSRTGGGGNTIYF
TRBV30	once	.	TRBJ2-7	TGTGCCTGGAGGGGTGTGGGGAGCTCCTACGAGCAGTACTTC	CAWRGVGSSYEQYF
TRBV5-5	.	TRBD2	TRBJ2-1	TGTGCCAGCAGCTTGTACGGCGGGGGGCACAGTATCGACAATGAGCAGTTCTTC	CASSLYGGGHSIDNEQFF
TRBV5-1	.	.	TRBJ2-1	TGCGCCAGCCCCCGTGACAGAAGCTCCTACAATGAGCAGTTCTTC	CASPRDRSSYNEQFF
TRBV10-3	.	.	TRBJ2-1	TGTGCCATCAGTGACCGGGGGTACAATGAGCAGTTCTTC	CAISDRGYNEQFF
TRBV5-1	.	.	TRBJ1-5	TGCGCCAGCAGCTTGGAGGGAGGGAATCAGCCCCAGCATTTT	CASSLEGGNQPQHF
TRBV7-9	.	TRBD1	TRBJ1-2	TGTGCCAGCAGCCCCGGACAGGGGAGAGGCTATGGCTACACCTTC	CASSPGQGRGYGYTF
TRBV4-3	.	.	TRBJ2-6	TGCGCCAGCAGCCAAGAACCCCATGAGAGCTCTGGGGCCAACGTCCTGACTTTC	CASSQEPHESSGANVLTF
TRBV6-1	.	TRBD1	TRBJ1-2	TGTGCCAGCAGTGACTGGACAGGGGCTAACTATGGCTACACCTTC	CASSDWTGANYGYTF
TRBV28	.	TRBD1	TRBJ2-7	TGTGCCAGCAGCCGGGGACAGGGGGCGGCCTACGAGCAGTACTTC	CASSRGQGAAYEQYF
TRBV2	once	.	TRBJ1-5	TGTGCCAGCAGTGAACAGAATAATGGCAATCAGCCCCAGCATTTT	CASSEQNNGNQPQHF
TRBV29-1	.	.	TRBJ2-4	TGCAGCGTTGGGGGTACAGGGCACAAAAACATTCAGTACTTC	CSVGGTGHKNIQYF
TRBV5-1	once	TRBD1	TRBJ1-2	TGCGCCAGCAGCACCGGACAGGGGGCTCTCTATGGCTACACCTTC	CASSTGQGALYGYTF
TRBV19	.	.	TRBJ2-2	TGTGCCAGTGACAGTTTTGGATCCGGGGAGCTGTTTTTT	CASDSFGSGELFF